Listed here is a single TCR beta chain. This entry comes from a study of OX40 agonist ivuxolimab in advanced cancers. V trimming: 4 bases; J trimming: 3 bases; junction bases outside the gene matches: 2. The CDR3 extends over 13 amino acids. Germline lookup yields CDR1 SQVTM and CDR2 ANQGSEA. Here immunoSEQ multiplex PCR was the method, and the copy in TCRdb shows in-frame clones only, minus some. The sample includes around 98,000 clones, around nine tenths of them seen just once. The TCR was taken from an adult with an advanced solid tumor such as melanoma, head and neck, liver or kidney cancer. The chain recombines TRBV29-1 with TRBJ1-5, with TRBD1 matching over 8 bases. The sequenced sample was CD4+ or CD8+ T cells sorted from blood, obtained in a trial of the OX40 agonist ivuxolimab. DNA for the CDR3: TGCAGCGTTGCGGACAGGGTCAATCAGCCCCAGCATTTT. It specifies CSVADRVNQPQHF.